The clone carrying this T cell receptor beta chain was seen repeatedly, ten times or more. Using its own MiXCR run on the RT-PCR reads, TCRdb lists one record per CDR3 protein. The sample consists of 180,000 or so distinct CDR3 sequences, less than 15% of them appearing once. The data were taken from a study of response to subunit inactivated influenza vaccine. The V and J ends lost 0 bases and 4 bases respectively, with 13 bases between them. The CDR3 has 16 amino acids. Germline lookup yields CDR1 LGHNA and CDR2 YSLEER. The same sample was also studied in work on T cells expressing NK-cell markers. From that paper: Libraries used 5'RACE template switching adding universal primer site and UMIs.

The chain links TRBV4-3 to TRBJ1-3; possible D gene TRBD1, 5 bases. This receptor was obtained from a middle-aged man who received an inactivated influenza vaccine. The specimen comprised CD8+ T cells sorted from PBMCs, sampled less than 13 days after vaccination. CDR3 region: CASSQDTGTGGNTIYF. The CDR3 region has the DNA TGCGCCAGCAGCCAAGATACCGGGACCGGAGGAAACACCATATATTTT.